The 27 T cell receptor beta chains below come from one sample, sequenced in a study of control samples from healthy donors and cancer patients. Some clones are missing from TCRdb's copy, which holds only in-frame ones; the method was immunoSEQ multiplex PCR. The data show 150,000 to 200,000 clones, around 90% seen once. The specimen sequenced was blood. These receptor sequences come from a woman between 45 and 60 years old in good health.

The chain recombines TRBV18 with TRBJ1-5, with D possibly matching TRBD1 (5 bases). CDR3 size: 16 residues. Deletions cut 3 bases from V and 3 bases from J, with 15 bases between. Germline loops: CDR1 KGHSH, CDR2 LQKENI. The CDR3 sequence is CASSPAQGGINQPQHF. The CDR3 nucleotides are TGTGCCAGCTCACCCGCCCAGGGAGGGATCAATCAGCCCCAGCATTTT.

This chain links TRBV19 with TRBJ1-1; D is perhaps TRBD1 (6 bases). CDR1 and CDR2 from the germline V gene are LNHDA and SQIVND (reference sequence). V shed 1 base and J shed 3 bases, with 6 bases lying between them. There are 13 residues in the CDR3. For the CDR3, the DNA is TGTGCCAGTAGTATAGGACAGGACACTGAAGCTTTCTTT. Encoded protein: CASSIGQDTEAFF.

J is TRBJ2-3 and V is TRBV14, with no clear D. V was cut by 3 bases and J by 3 bases, with 4 bases left in between. This CDR3 region has 12 residues. Germline V gives CDR1 SGHDN, CDR2 FVKESK. Here the CDR3 DNA reads TGTGCCAGCAGCCAGTTAACAGATACGCAGTATTTT. Its protein is CASSQLTDTQYF.

This clone showed up just once. The same CDR3 arises from other DNA sequences in this sample as well. V is TRBV6-5 and J is TRBJ2-1; 9 bases map to TRBD2. The CDR3 is made up of 14 amino acids. The J segment lost 7 bases and the V segment lost 8 bases, leaving 9 bases of the junction unmatched. CDR1 and CDR2 from the germline V gene are MNHEY and SVGAGI. The CDR3 sequence is CASGRAGGYNEQFF. The CDR3 region has the DNA TGTGCCAGCGGACGAGCGGGGGGCTATAATGAGCAGTTCTTC.

This sequence joins TRBV12-3 or TRBV12-4 and TRBJ1-2; D is uncertain. V was cut by 4 bases and J by 8 bases, with 8 bases left in between. CDR3 length: 11 residues. The CDR3: CASSSLGGYTF. CDR3 nucleotides: TGTGCCAGCAGTTCCCTAGGGGGCTACACCTTC.

V usage is TRBV10-3 and J usage is TRBJ2-1, with unresolved D. The CDR3 contains 14 residues. Trimming pared 7 bases from V and 2 bases from J, leaving 12 bases between. Germline values: CDR1 ENHRY, CDR2 SYGVKD. The CDR3, as DNA: TGTGCCATCAAACCACGTGACACCTACAATGAGCAGTTCTTC. It specifies CAIKPRDTYNEQFF.

This clone occurred once. J is TRBJ2-1 and V is TRBV5-6; no clear D. Germline V lookup: CDR1 SGHDT, CDR2 YYEEEE. This CDR3 has 12 amino acids. Trimming cost V 0 bases and J 6 bases, with 4 bases left between them. CDR3 amino acids: CASSLVSNEQFF. The CDR3, as DNA: TGTGCCAGCAGCTTGGTTAGCAATGAGCAGTTCTTC.

This chain uses TRBV4-2 with TRBJ2-7, with 9 nucleotides matching TRBD2. Trimming cost V 4 bases and J 2 bases; bases outside gene matches: 6. CDR3 length: 15 amino acids. CDR1 LGHNA and CDR2 YNFKEQ come from the germline V gene. The CDR3 sequence: CASSRGGLAPYEQYF. The CDR3, as DNA: TGTGCCAGCAGCCGAGGGGGACTAGCACCCTACGAGCAGTACTTC.

The chain is built from TRBV5-1 and TRBJ2-3, with 8 bases aligning to TRBD2. The CDR3 is made up of 15 amino acids. With V trimmed by 4 bases and J by 0 bases, 4 bases remained unmatched. Per germline, CDR1 SGHRS and CDR2 YFSETQ. The CDR3 spells CASSITSGSTDTQYF. CDR3 bases: TGCGCCAGCAGCATTACTAGCGGTAGCACAGATACGCAGTATTTT.

The rearrangement joins TRBV6-2 or TRBV6-3 to TRBJ1-1; the D gene is possibly TRBD1 (6 bases). In germline, CDR1 is MNHEY, CDR2 SVGEGT. Trimming took 3 bases from V and 1 from J, leaving 15 bases between them. This CDR3 region has 16 residues. Here the CDR3 DNA reads TGTGCCAGCAGTTATCAAGGACAGCCTACGAACACTGAAGCTTTCTTT. It is translated as CASSYQGQPTNTEAFF.

V usage is TRBV4-3 and J usage is TRBJ2-1; D remains ambiguous. The CDR3 is 14 amino acids. CDR1 and CDR2 (germline): LGHNA, YSLEER. With 0 bases removed from V and 12 bases from J, the gap between germline ends came to 15 bases. CDR3 region: CASSQELRIGRQFF. The CDR3 DNA follows: TGCGCCAGCAGCCAAGAGTTAAGAATTGGTAGGCAGTTCTTC.

This clone was seen only a few times. The chain recombines TRBV7-2 with TRBJ1-2, with unresolved D. CDR3 size: 14 residues. V was cut by 1 base and J by 7 bases, with 13 bases left in between. Germline CDR1 reads SGHTA; CDR2 reads FQGNSA. The CDR3 region has the DNA TGTGCCAGCAGCTTAGAAATGGGCCTGGGTGGCTACACCTTC. It encodes CASSLEMGLGGYTF.

This sequence joins TRBV28 and TRBJ1-2, with D hard to call. The CDR3 totals 12 residues. Trimming cost V 3 bases and J 4 bases, with 6 bases left between them. Germline V CDR1 and CDR2: MDHEN, SYDVKM. The CDR3 DNA follows: TGTGCCAGCAGTTTGAACAGCTATGGCTACACCTTC. It yields the protein CASSLNSYGYTF.

This clone was detected once. The chain has TRBV30 and TRBJ2-5; no definite D call. V shed 0 bases and J shed 4 bases, with 9 bases lying between them. The germline V gene encodes CDR1 GTSNPN and CDR2 SVGIG (reference sequence). The CDR3 has 13 amino acids. The CDR3 spells CAWSVRGSETQYF. The CDR3 bases are TGTGCCTGGAGTGTACGCGGTTCAGAGACCCAGTACTTC.

The CDR3 nucleotides read TGTGCCAGCAGCCTACAGGGGATGGGAAACACCATATATTTT. It is translated as CASSLQGMGNTIYF. The chain is built from TRBV7-9 and TRBJ1-3, with 7 nucleotides matching TRBD1. Germline CDR1 reads SEHNR; CDR2 reads FQNEAQ (reference sequence). The CDR3 consists of 14 residues. The junction had 5 bases not matched to a gene; V was cut back by 5 bases and J by 4 bases.

V is TRBV15 and J is TRBJ1-5; D is undetermined. Trimming cost V 3 bases and J 2 bases, with 8 bases left between them. Germline lookup yields CDR1 LNHNV and CDR2 YYDKDF (reference sequence). The CDR3 length is 14 residues. The CDR3 sequence: CATSRLIGNQPQHF. The CDR3 DNA reads as TGTGCCACCAGCAGGCTTATAGGCAATCAGCCCCAGCATTTT. The full variable domain, rest sourced from reference TRBV15 and TRBJ1-5, is DAMVIQNPRYQVTQFGKPVTLSCSQTLNHNVMYWYQQKSSQAPKLLFHYYDKDFNNEADTPDNFQSRRPNTSFCFLDIRSPGLGDTAMYLCATSRLIGNQPQHFGDGTRLSIL.

The chain couples TRBV4-3 to TRBJ2-1; D is undetermined. The CDR3 has 13 amino acids. Germline CDR1 reads LGHNA; CDR2 reads YSLEER. The V end lost 0 bases, the J end lost 4 bases, and 4 bases lay between the germline ends. The CDR3 protein is CASSQEGYNEQFF. The CDR3 coding sequence is TGCGCCAGCAGCCAAGAAGGGTACAATGAGCAGTTCTTC.

The chain is built from TRBV19 and TRBJ2-5; 14 bases map to TRBD2. From germline, CDR1 is LNHDA and CDR2 SQIVND (reference sequence). This CDR3 is built from 17 residues. V was pared by 5 bases and J by 5 bases, with 10 bases of the junction left unmatched. The DNA for the CDR3 is TGTGCCAGTAGTTCACGGACTAGCGGGAGGTTCCGGGAGACCCAGTACTTC. This sequence encodes CASSSRTSGRFRETQYF.

V is TRBV7-9 and J is TRBJ1-3, with D uncertain. Trimming removed 4 bases from V and 4 bases from J, with 11 bases in between. Germline CDR1 is SEHNR and CDR2 is FQNEAQ (reference sequence). CDR3 size: 14 residues. CDR3 residues: CASSSPAGGNTIYF. In DNA, the CDR3 is TGTGCCAGCAGCTCTCCTGCGGGGGGAAACACCATATATTTT.

The chain joins TRBV7-9 to TRBJ2-2; the D gene is possibly TRBD2 (6 bases). Germline V lookup: CDR1 SEHNR, CDR2 FQNEAQ (reference sequence). The CDR3 extends over 15 amino acids. Trimming cost V 1 base and J 6 bases, with 12 bases left between them. CDR3 coding DNA: TGTGCCAGCAGCTTAGGGACTATGGGCGCCGGGGAGCTGTTTTTT. Translated, it gives CASSLGTMGAGELFF.

This clone was recorded only once. This sequence joins TRBV5-4 and TRBJ1-6; 7 positions agree with TRBD1. The length of the CDR3 is 17 residues. J gave up 1 base and V 0 bases, and 4 bases lay outside the gene matches. Germline V CDR1 and CDR2: SGHNT, YYREEE (reference sequence). In DNA form, the CDR3 reads TGTGCCAGCAGCTTGGCCGCAGGGGGGTCCTATAATTCACCCCTCCACTTT. The encoded protein is CASSLAAGGSYNSPLHF.

This sequence joins TRBV28 and TRBJ2-7, with D perhaps matching TRBD2 (6 bases). Per germline, CDR1 MDHEN and CDR2 SYDVKM. The CDR3 extends over 14 amino acids. The V and J ends lost 3 bases and 3 bases respectively, with 12 bases between them. This chain's CDR3 is CASSFRGSDYEQYF. The CDR3 nucleotides are TGTGCCAGCAGTTTCCGGGGGTCAGACTACGAGCAGTACTTC.

This chain links TRBV19 with TRBJ2-2; perhaps TRBD1 as D (6 bases). Germline V gene lookup returns CDR1 LNHDA and CDR2 SQIVND (reference sequence). The CDR3 covers 14 residues. The germline V and J ends were trimmed by 7 bases and 0 bases, with 9 bases remaining between them. The CDR3 DNA reads as TGTGCCAGTATCCGGACAGCGAACACCGGGGAGCTGTTTTTT. Translated, it gives CASIRTANTGELFF. The whole variable domain, filled in from reference TRBV19 and TRBJ2-2, reads DGGITQSPKYLFRKEGQNVTLSCEQNLNHDAMYWYRQDPGQGLRLIYYSQIVNDFQKGDIAEGYSVSREKKESFPLTVTSAQKNPTAFYLCASIRTANTGELFFGEGSRLTVL.

The chain combines TRBV6-5 with TRBJ1-1, with D hard to call. Germline CDR1 reads MNHEY; CDR2 reads SVGAGI. Trimming pared 2 bases from V and 0 bases from J, leaving 7 bases between. The CDR3 has 14 amino acids. The DNA for the CDR3 is TGTGCCAGCAGTTACGCTAGACTGAACACTGAAGCTTTCTTT. Protein sequence: CASSYARLNTEAFF.

J is TRBJ2-5 and V is TRBV19, with D maybe TRBD2 (6 bases). CDR3 length: 13 amino acids. The germline CDR1 and CDR2 sequences are LNHDA and SQIVND (reference sequence). V lost 3 bases and J lost 5, with 10 bases in between. The CDR3 region is CASSIRGRETQYF. CDR3 DNA sequence: TGTGCCAGTAGTATTCGAGGGAGGGAGACCCAGTACTTC. Full variable domain (remainder filled in from reference TRBV19 and TRBJ2-5): DGGITQSPKYLFRKEGQNVTLSCEQNLNHDAMYWYRQDPGQGLRLIYYSQIVNDFQKGDIAEGYSVSREKKESFPLTVTSAQKNPTAFYLCASSIRGRETQYFGPGTRLLVL.

This chain joins TRBV7-9 and TRBJ2-2, with 9 bases that match TRBD2. J gave up 8 bases and V 3 bases, and 7 bases lay outside the gene matches. Per germline, CDR1 SEHNR and CDR2 FQNEAQ (reference sequence). This CDR3 has 15 amino acids. CDR3 nucleotides: TGTGCCAGCAGCTTGGATGCTAGCGGGATGGGGGAGCTGTTTTTT. Residues: CASSLDASGMGELFF.

CDR3 in DNA: TGTGCCAGCAGCTCACGTTTTAACGGATATGAGCAGTTCTTC. Translation: CASSSRFNGYEQFF. The chain uses TRBV7-9 and TRBJ2-1; the D is unclear. This CDR3 spans 14 amino acids. V was shortened by 4 bases and J by 8 bases, with 15 bases between the two germline ends. In germline, CDR1 is SEHNR, CDR2 FQNEAQ (reference sequence).